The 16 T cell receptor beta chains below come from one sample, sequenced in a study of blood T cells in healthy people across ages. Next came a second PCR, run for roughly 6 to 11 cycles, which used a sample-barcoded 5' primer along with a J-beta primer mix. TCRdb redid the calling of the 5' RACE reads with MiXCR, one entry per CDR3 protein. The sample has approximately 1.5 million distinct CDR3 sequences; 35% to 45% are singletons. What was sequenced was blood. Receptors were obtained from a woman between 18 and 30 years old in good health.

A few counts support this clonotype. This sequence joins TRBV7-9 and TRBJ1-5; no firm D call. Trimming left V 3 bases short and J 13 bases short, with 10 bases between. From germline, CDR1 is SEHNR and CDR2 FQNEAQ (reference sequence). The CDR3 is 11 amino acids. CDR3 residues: CASSFGAEQHF. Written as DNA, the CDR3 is TGTGCCAGCAGCTTCGGAGCCGAGCAGCATTTT.

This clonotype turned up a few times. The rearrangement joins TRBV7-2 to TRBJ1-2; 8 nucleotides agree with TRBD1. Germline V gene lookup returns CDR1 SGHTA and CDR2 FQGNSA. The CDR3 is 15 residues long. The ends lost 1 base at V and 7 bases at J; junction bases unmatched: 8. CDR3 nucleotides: TGTGCCAGCAGCTTAGGGTCACGGACAGGGACTGGCTACACCTTC. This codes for CASSLGSRTGTGYTF. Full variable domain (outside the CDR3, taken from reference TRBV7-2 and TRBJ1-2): GAGVSQSPSNKVTEKGKDVELRCDPISGHTALYWYRQSLGQGLEFLIYFQGNSAPDKSGLPSDRFSAERTGGSVSTLTIQRTQQEDSAVYLCASSLGSRTGTGYTFGSGTRLTVV.

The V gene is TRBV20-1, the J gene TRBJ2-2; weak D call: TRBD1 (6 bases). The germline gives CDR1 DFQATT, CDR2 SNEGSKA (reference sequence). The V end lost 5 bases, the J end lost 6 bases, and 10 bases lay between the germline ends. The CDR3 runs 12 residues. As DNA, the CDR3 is TGCAGTGCTTCACAGGGAGCCGGGGAGCTGTTTTTT. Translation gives CSASQGAGELFF.

The CDR3 region has the DNA TGTGCCAGCAGTTTATTGCCTATCGGGCCGCAAAACTATGGCTACACCTTC. The encoded protein is CASSLLPIGPQNYGYTF. The rearrangement joins TRBV27 to TRBJ1-2, with D unclear. V dropped 1 base and J dropped 2 bases, with 17 bases sitting between them. The CDR3 has 17 amino acids. The germline V gene encodes CDR1 MNHEY and CDR2 SMNVEV (reference sequence).

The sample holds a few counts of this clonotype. The CDR3 nucleotides read TGCAGCGTCCGGGAGACTTCTAGCGGGAGCCACCGCACAGATACGCAGTATTTT. As protein: CSVRETSSGSHRTDTQYF. V and J are TRBV29-1 and TRBJ2-3; the match to TRBD2 covers 10 bases. The V and J ends lost 6 bases and 1 base, in that order; junction bases with no gene match: 16. The CDR3 is made up of 18 amino acids. Germline V gene data show CDR1 as SQVTM and CDR2 as ANQGSEA.

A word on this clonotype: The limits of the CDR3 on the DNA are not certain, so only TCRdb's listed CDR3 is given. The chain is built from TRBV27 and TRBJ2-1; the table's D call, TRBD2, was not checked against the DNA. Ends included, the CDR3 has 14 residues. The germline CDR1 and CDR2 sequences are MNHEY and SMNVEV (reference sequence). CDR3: CASSTSGLYNEQFF.

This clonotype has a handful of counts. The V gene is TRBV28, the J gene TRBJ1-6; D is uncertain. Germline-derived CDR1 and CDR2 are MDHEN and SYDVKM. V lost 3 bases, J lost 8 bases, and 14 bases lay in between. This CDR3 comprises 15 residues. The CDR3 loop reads CASSFIGRLYSPLHF. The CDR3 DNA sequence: TGTGCCAGCAGTTTTATAGGGCGCTTATATTCACCCCTCCACTTT.

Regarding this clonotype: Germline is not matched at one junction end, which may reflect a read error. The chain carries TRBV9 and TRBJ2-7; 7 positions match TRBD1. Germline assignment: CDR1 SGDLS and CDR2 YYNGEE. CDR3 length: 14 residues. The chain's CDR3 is CASSRQGSSYERYF. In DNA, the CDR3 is TGTGCCAGCAGCCGACAGGGAAGCTCCTACGAGCGGTACTTC.

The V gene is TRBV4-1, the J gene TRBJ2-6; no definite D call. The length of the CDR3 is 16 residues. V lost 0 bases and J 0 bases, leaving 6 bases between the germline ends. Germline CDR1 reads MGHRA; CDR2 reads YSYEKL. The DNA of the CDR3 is TGCGCCAGCAGCCAAGACGGGTACTCTGGGGCCAACGTCCTGACTTTC. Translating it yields CASSQDGYSGANVLTF.

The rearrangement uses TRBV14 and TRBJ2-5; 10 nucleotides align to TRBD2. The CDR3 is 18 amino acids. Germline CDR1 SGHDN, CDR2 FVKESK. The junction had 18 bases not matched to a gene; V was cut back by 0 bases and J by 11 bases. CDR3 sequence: CASSQEWSGRASHNEQYF. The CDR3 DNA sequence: TGTGCCAGCAGCCAAGAATGGAGCGGGAGGGCCTCGCACAATGAGCAGTACTTC.

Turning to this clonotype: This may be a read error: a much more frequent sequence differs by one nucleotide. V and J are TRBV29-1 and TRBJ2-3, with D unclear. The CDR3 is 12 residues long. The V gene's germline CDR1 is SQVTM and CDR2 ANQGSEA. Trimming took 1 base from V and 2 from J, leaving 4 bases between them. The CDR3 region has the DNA TGCAGCGTTGAAGTGTTCACAGATACGCAGTATTTT. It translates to CSVEVFTDTQYF.

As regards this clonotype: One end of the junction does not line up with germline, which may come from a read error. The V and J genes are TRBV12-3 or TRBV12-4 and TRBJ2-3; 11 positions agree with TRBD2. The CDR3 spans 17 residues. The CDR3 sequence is CGSSKTSGATSTDTQYF. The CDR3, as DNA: TGTGGCAGCAGCAAGACTAGCGGGGCAACCAGCACAGATACGCAGTATTTT.

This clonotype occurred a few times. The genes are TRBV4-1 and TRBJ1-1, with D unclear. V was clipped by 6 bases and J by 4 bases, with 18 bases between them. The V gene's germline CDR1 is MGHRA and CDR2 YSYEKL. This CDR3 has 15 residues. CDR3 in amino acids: CASREVGPAGTEAFF. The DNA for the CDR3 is TGCGCCAGCAGGGAGGTAGGGCCTGCGGGCACTGAAGCTTTCTTT.

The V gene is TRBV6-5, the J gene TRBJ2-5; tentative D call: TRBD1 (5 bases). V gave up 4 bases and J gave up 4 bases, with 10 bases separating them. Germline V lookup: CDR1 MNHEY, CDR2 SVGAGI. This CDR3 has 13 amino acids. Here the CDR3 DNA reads TGTGCCAGCAGTTCCGACAGTGGAGAGACCCAGTACTTC. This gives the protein CASSSDSGETQYF.

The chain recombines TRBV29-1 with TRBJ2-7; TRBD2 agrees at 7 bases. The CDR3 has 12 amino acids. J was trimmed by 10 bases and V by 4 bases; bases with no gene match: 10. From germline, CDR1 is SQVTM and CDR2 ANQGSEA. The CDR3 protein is CSVVSGVENQYF. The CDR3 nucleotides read TGCAGCGTTGTAAGCGGGGTGGAGAACCAGTACTTC.

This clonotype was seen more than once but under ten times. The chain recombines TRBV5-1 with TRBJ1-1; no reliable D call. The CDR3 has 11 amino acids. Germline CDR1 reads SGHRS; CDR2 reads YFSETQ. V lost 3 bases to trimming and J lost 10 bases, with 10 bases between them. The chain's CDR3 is CASSWTSGAFF. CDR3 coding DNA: TGCGCCAGCAGCTGGACGTCTGGAGCTTTCTTT. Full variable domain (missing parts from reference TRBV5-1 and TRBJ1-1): KAGVTQTPRYLIKTRGQQVTLSCSPISGHRSVSWYQQTPGQGLQFLFEYFSETQRNKGNFPGRFSGRQFSNSRSEMNVSTLELGDSALYLCASSWTSGAFFGQGTRLTVV.